A single sample is the source of the 13 T cell receptor beta chains below, sequenced in a study of identical twins listed by TCRdb under 2016. Libraries were constructed by 5' RACE. For sequencing, an Illumina HiSeq 2000 was employed. TCRdb trimmed public reads at Q25 via fastp, called clones via MiXCR and kept in-frame beta chains. All rows with the same CDR3 protein become a single entry with the most common DNA and genes. The sample table shows 400,000 to 500,000 distinct CDR3 sequences, and approximately 17% are seen once. Around 12% of the sample is in the top ten clones. Sequencing input: naive T cells sorted from blood. This specimen's cell subset or site label, per the study, means: cells isolated with a human naive T-cell isolation kit. The receptors were sampled from a man aged 50-60 years in good health.

The V and J genes are TRBV5-6 and TRBJ2-2; D may be TRBD1 (6 bases). The CDR3 consists of 18 residues. V was pared by 4 bases and J by 5 bases, with 24 bases between. CDR1 SGHDT and CDR2 YYEEEE come from the germline V gene. The CDR3 coding sequence is TGTGCCAGCAGCCAACCCTCGAATCGACAGGCCGATACCGGGGAGCTGTTTTTT. It yields the protein CASSQPSNRQADTGELFF.

Many counts were recorded for this clonotype. J is TRBJ2-7 and V is TRBV20-1; a possible D gene is TRBD1 (6 bases). V lost 5 bases to trimming and J lost 2 bases, with 19 bases between them. The CDR3 consists of 15 residues. The V gene's germline CDR1 is DFQATT and CDR2 SNEGSKA (reference sequence). CDR3 in DNA: TGCAGTGCTCAAGATCGGGACAAAGGACCCTACGAGCAGTACTTC. Protein sequence: CSAQDRDKGPYEQYF.

The J gene is TRBJ2-5, the V gene TRBV6-2 or TRBV6-3; D ambiguous. CDR1 and CDR2 (germline): MNHEY, SVGEGT. The germline V and J ends were trimmed by 4 bases and 5 bases, with 20 bases remaining between them. CDR3 length: 16 amino acids. CDR3 DNA: TGTGCCAGCAGTTCCCTGGGATTTAGCTGGGGTGAGACCCAGTACTTC. This codes for CASSSLGFSWGETQYF.

This chain joins TRBV4-3 and TRBJ2-7; D not resolved. CDR3 length: 16 residues. V lost 6 bases and J lost 2, with 20 bases in between. CDR1 LGHNA and CDR2 YSLEER come from the germline V gene. CDR3 in DNA: TGCGCCAGCAGTCTTACCGGTGGGGTCCGGGCCTACGAGCAGTACTTC. It is translated as CASSLTGGVRAYEQYF.

This clonotype appeared a few times. The chain has TRBV7-2 and TRBJ2-3; no clear D gene. Germline CDR1 reads SGHTA; CDR2 reads FQGNSA. The CDR3 covers 15 residues. The V end was cut by 0 bases, the J end by 2 bases, with 9 bases between. CDR3 DNA: TGTGCCAGCAGCTTAGCTTTCAGTAACACAGATACGCAGTATTTT. Its translation: CASSLAFSNTDTQYF.

This clonotype was counted ten times or more. At one of its ends the junction is not consistent with the germline gene, which may arise from a read error. The chain employs TRBV4-3 and TRBJ2-7; D is unclear. The CDR3 totals 13 residues. In germline, CDR1 is LGHNA, CDR2 YSLEER. In DNA, the CDR3 is TGCGCCAGCAGCCAATCGCCTAATGGGGTAAGGAGCTTC. Translated, it gives CASSQSPNGVRSF.

The chain recombines TRBV4-3 with TRBJ2-2; D possibly corresponds to TRBD1 (6 bases). Germline CDR1 and CDR2: LGHNA and YSLEER. The V end lost 3 bases, the J end lost 6 bases, and 11 bases lay between the germline ends. The CDR3 extends over 14 amino acids. CDR3 sequence: CASSQRTGPGELFF. DNA for the CDR3: TGCGCCAGCAGCCAGCGCACAGGGCCCGGGGAGCTGTTTTTT.

This clonotype was detected ten times or more. This chain uses TRBV20-1 with TRBJ2-7; no definite D call. The germline V and J ends were trimmed by 3 bases and 2 bases, with 14 bases remaining between them. The CDR3 runs to 14 residues. CDR1 is DFQATT and CDR2 is SNEGSKA in the germline V gene (reference sequence). CDR3 loop: CSARNLGGTYEQYF. The DNA for the CDR3 is TGCAGTGCTAGGAATTTGGGCGGAACCTACGAGCAGTACTTC.

This clonotype was detected many times. J is TRBJ2-2 and V is TRBV7-9; D may be TRBD2 (5 bases). Looked up from germline, CDR1 is SEHNR and CDR2 is FQNEAQ (reference sequence). Trimming pared 0 bases from V and 7 bases from J, leaving 12 bases between. The CDR3 sequence is 15 residues long. Written as DNA, the CDR3 is TGTGCCAGCAGCTTAGCCGCGCTAGCTGGCGGGGAGCTGTTTTTT. Its translation: CASSLAALAGGELFF. Full variable domain (rest looked up from reference TRBV7-9 and TRBJ2-2): DTGVSQNPRHKITKRGQNVTFRCDPISEHNRLYWYRQTLGQGPEFLTYFQNEAQLEKSRLLSDRFSAERPKGSFSTLEIQRTEQGDSAMYLCASSLAALAGGELFFGEGSRLTVL.

This clonotype occurred a few times. The rearrangement uses TRBV18 and TRBJ2-1, with 10 bases lining up with TRBD1. The CDR3 consists of 16 residues. Looked up from germline, CDR1 is KGHSH and CDR2 is LQKENI. Losses at the gene ends were 0 bases for V and 5 bases for J; bases not matched to a gene: 4. In DNA, the CDR3 is TGTGCCAGCTCACCACCGAGGGGACAGGGGAACAATGAGCAGTTCTTC. Residues: CASSPPRGQGNNEQFF.

There are many counts of this clonotype. The chain uses TRBV7-2 and TRBJ2-2; 8 bases align to TRBD1. Unmatched junction bases numbered 6, after V lost 5 bases and J lost 1 base. The CDR3 consists of 16 residues. Germline lookup yields CDR1 SGHTA and CDR2 FQGNSA. The CDR3: CASSHRTGWNTGELFF. The DNA of the CDR3 is TGTGCCAGCAGCCATCGGACAGGGTGGAACACCGGGGAGCTGTTTTTT.

This rearrangement joins TRBV4-3 to TRBJ2-7; TRBD2 agrees at 12 bases. The CDR3 has 17 amino acids. The V gene's germline CDR1 is LGHNA and CDR2 YSLEER. V trimming: 4 bases; J trimming: 5 bases; junction bases outside the gene matches: 12. The chain's CDR3 is CASSPLASSGGADEQYF. The CDR3 DNA reads TGCGCCAGCAGCCCGTTGGCCTCTAGCGGGGGGGCCGACGAGCAGTACTTC.

The genes are TRBV12-3 or TRBV12-4 and TRBJ1-1; D is unresolved. With 1 base removed from V and 7 bases from J, the gap between germline ends came to 7 bases. CDR3 length: 12 residues. The CDR3 DNA sequence: TGTGCCAGCAGTTTAGAAACCGGTGAAGCTTTCTTT. Translated, it gives CASSLETGEAFF.